This T cell receptor beta chain comes out of a study of cytomegalovirus exposure and HLA in healthy donors. Study-level information: A previous analysis identified approximately 110 million unique TCR beta sequences derived from some 170 million T cells. Study-wide results and limits: What a later analysis showed was that several of the most significant clusters appeared linked to common viral pathogens. Being productive about 90% or about 30% of the time was typical of most TCR beta V segments in an earlier analysis.

The PCR used 60 Vbeta and 13 Jbeta primers. Clones were sequenced by immunoSEQ multiplex PCR, and TCRdb holds only the in-frame ones, with some missing. Of roughly 44,000 clones detected, roughly 80% appear once; the ten largest clones hold 2.7%. Participants comprised healthy donors of bone marrow. Germline V lookup: CDR1 SGDLS, CDR2 YYNGEE. The CDR3 runs 13 residues. V lost 3 bases to trimming and J lost 5 bases, with 11 bases between them. Concerning this clone: Its antigen is as yet unknown.

The rearrangement joins TRBV9 to TRBJ1-1, with D possibly being TRBD1 (6 bases). The clonotype comes from a man aged 45-65 years in good health and CMV-seronegative. Specimen: PBMCs. CDR3 region: CASSAGQFTEAFF. In DNA, the CDR3 is TGTGCCAGCAGCGCCGGACAGTTTACTGAAGCTTTCTTT.